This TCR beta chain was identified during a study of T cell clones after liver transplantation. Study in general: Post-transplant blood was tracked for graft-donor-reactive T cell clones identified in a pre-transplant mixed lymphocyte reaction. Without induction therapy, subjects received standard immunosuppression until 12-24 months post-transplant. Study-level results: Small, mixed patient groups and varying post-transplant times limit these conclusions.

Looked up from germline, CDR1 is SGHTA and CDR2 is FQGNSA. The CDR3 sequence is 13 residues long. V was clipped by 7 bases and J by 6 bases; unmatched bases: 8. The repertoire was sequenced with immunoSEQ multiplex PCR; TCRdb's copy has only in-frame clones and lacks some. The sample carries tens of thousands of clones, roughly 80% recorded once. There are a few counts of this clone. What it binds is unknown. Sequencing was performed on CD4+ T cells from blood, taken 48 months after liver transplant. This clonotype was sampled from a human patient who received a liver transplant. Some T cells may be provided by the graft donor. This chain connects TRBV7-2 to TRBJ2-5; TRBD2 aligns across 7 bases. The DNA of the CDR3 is TGTGCCAGCAACAACCAGGGAGGGAAGACCCAGTACTTC. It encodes CASNNQGGKTQYF. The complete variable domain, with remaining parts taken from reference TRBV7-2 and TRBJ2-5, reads GAGVSQSPSNKVTEKGKDVELRCDPISGHTALYWYRQSLGQGLEFLIYFQGNSAPDKSGLPSDRFSAERTGGSVSTLTIQRTQQEDSAVYLCASNNQGGKTQYFGPGTRLLVL.